This entry lists 27 T cell receptor beta chains sequenced from one sample in a study of T cell repertoires in cytomegalovirus infection. These receptors' targets are unknown. TCRdb redid the calling of the reads with MiXCR, one entry per CDR3 protein. The sample holds 550,000 to 700,000 distinct CDR3 sequences, 40% seen once. The sample in question was cultured PBMCs, obtained from culture after CMV antigen stimulation. Receptor source: a human donor in good health (CMV status not recorded). Some clones in this sample may be carry-over from other donors' samples.

This clonotype was observed a few times. This sequence joins TRBV7-9 and TRBJ2-7; 8 bases fit TRBD2. This CDR3 comprises 14 residues. The V gene end was trimmed by 5 bases and the J gene end by 6 bases; junction bases not matched to a gene: 9. The germline gives CDR1 SEHNR, CDR2 FQNEAQ (reference sequence). In DNA form, the CDR3 reads TGTGCCAGCAGCCCAGGACTAGCATTGGGCGAGCAGTACTTC. Its protein product is CASSPGLALGEQYF. Variable domain in full (rest from reference TRBV7-9 and TRBJ2-7): DTGVSQNPRHKITKRGQNVTFRCDPISEHNRLYWYRQTLGQGPEFLTYFQNEAQLEKSRLLSDRFSAERPKGSFSTLEIQRTEQGDSAMYLCASSPGLALGEQYFGPGTRLTVT.

This clonotype was observed a few times. V usage is TRBV7-6 and J usage is TRBJ2-7; perhaps TRBD1 as D (6 bases). In germline, CDR1 is SGHVS, CDR2 FNYEAQ. This CDR3 has 14 amino acids. Trimming took 5 bases from V and 3 from J, leaving 14 bases between them. In nucleotides, the CDR3 is TGTGCCAGCAGCCTACGGGACACCTACTACGAGCAGTACTTC. This gives the protein CASSLRDTYYEQYF. Drawing the rest from reference TRBV7-6 and TRBJ2-7, the complete variable domain is GAGVSQSPRYKVTKRGQDVALRCDPISGHVSLYWYRQALGQGPEFLTYFNYEAQQDKSGLPNDRFSAERPEGSISTLTIQRTEQRDSAMYRCASSLRDTYYEQYFGPGTRLTVT.

This clonotype was found a few times. The chain employs TRBV7-8 and TRBJ2-5; D gene unclear. The V end lost 4 bases, the J end lost 3 bases, and 18 bases lay between the germline ends. From germline, CDR1 is SGHVS and CDR2 FQNEAQ. CDR3 length: 16 amino acids. In DNA, the CDR3 is TGTGCCAGCAGCTCAACCAGGATAAGCTCTAAAGAGACCCAGTACTTC. Translation: CASSSTRISSKETQYF.

This chain links TRBV7-9 with TRBJ1-2, with D perhaps TRBD1 (5 bases). The V end was cut by 2 bases, the J end by 7 bases, with 14 bases between. Germline V gene data show CDR1 as SEHNR and CDR2 as FQNEAQ (reference sequence). CDR3 length equals 14 residues. Here the CDR3 DNA reads TGTGCCAGCAGCTTATCGCAGGGTGTGGGTGGCTACACCTTC. This codes for CASSLSQGVGGYTF.

Only a few counts were recorded for this clonotype. The chain joins TRBV19 to TRBJ1-3, with D unresolved. CDR1 and CDR2 from the germline V gene are LNHDA and SQIVND (reference sequence). The V end lost 9 bases, the J end lost 0 bases, and 9 bases lay between the germline ends. The CDR3 runs to 13 residues. The CDR3 DNA reads TGTGCCAGCGCGCAGAGCTCTGGAAACACCATATATTTT. Its protein is CASAQSSGNTIYF.

This clonotype was counted between two and nine times. V usage is TRBV4-2 and J usage is TRBJ2-5; 9 nucleotides agree with TRBD2. The germline gives CDR1 LGHNA, CDR2 YNFKEQ. Losses at the gene ends were 0 bases for V and 5 bases for J; bases not matched to a gene: 7. The CDR3 covers 16 residues. CDR3 in amino acids: CASSQEGGGGQETQYF. In DNA, the CDR3 is TGTGCCAGCAGCCAAGAAGGCGGGGGGGGGCAGGAGACCCAGTACTTC.

The rearrangement uses TRBV10-3 and TRBJ1-1; perhaps TRBD1 as D (6 bases). The CDR3 contains 17 residues. V lost 6 bases and J lost 7, with 27 bases in between. Germline V gene data show CDR1 as ENHRY and CDR2 as SYGVKD. The chain's CDR3 is CAISGQYRGGGSGEAFF. The CDR3 nucleotides read TGTGCCATCAGCGGACAGTACCGTGGGGGCGGGAGTGGTGAAGCTTTCTTT.

The chain employs TRBV6-2 or TRBV6-3 and TRBJ2-7, with a possible D match to TRBD1 (6 bases). CDR3 length equals 16 residues. Germline CDR1 MNHEY, CDR2 SVGEGT. V lost 4 bases and J 6 bases, leaving 22 bases between the germline ends. The CDR3 DNA reads as TGTGCCAGCAGTTGGGCCCCGCGAGGACAGCACCGCGAGCAGTACTTC. It yields the protein CASSWAPRGQHREQYF.

Only a few counts were recorded for this clonotype. The chain uses TRBV5-1 and TRBJ2-1, with 7 bases lining up with TRBD2. The CDR3 length is 15 residues. V was clipped by 4 bases and J by 2 bases; unmatched bases: 6. Germline values: CDR1 SGHRS, CDR2 YFSETQ. CDR3 region: CASSISGQTYNEQFF. The CDR3 DNA sequence: TGCGCCAGCAGCATTAGCGGGCAGACCTACAATGAGCAGTTCTTC.

This clonotype has more than one count but fewer than ten. This chain joins TRBV7-2 and TRBJ2-7; D gene uncertain. Trimming removed 0 bases at V and 4 bases at J, with 7 bases between. Germline CDR1 and CDR2: SGHTA and FQGNSA. The CDR3 runs 13 residues. The CDR3 is CASSLAAGYEQYF. In DNA, the CDR3 is TGTGCCAGCAGCTTAGCCGCCGGGTACGAGCAGTACTTC. The whole variable domain, filled in from reference TRBV7-2 and TRBJ2-7, reads GAGVSQSPSNKVTEKGKDVELRCDPISGHTALYWYRQSLGQGLEFLIYFQGNSAPDKSGLPSDRFSAERTGGSVSTLTIQRTQQEDSAVYLCASSLAAGYEQYFGPGTRLTVT.

The genes are TRBV7-2 and TRBJ1-5; 10 nucleotides agree with TRBD1. The junction had 4 bases not matched to a gene; V was cut back by 5 bases and J by 6 bases. The CDR3 contains 14 residues. Germline V gene lookup returns CDR1 SGHTA and CDR2 FQGNSA. This CDR3 reads CASSPGQGFQPQHF. The DNA of the CDR3 is TGTGCCAGCAGCCCGGGACAGGGGTTTCAGCCCCAGCATTTT.

This clonotype was observed a few times. The chain uses TRBV7-9 and TRBJ1-4; D not resolved. The CDR3 has 15 amino acids. Trimming removed 5 bases from V and 7 bases from J, with 17 bases in between. Germline loops: CDR1 SEHNR, CDR2 FQNEAQ (reference sequence). This CDR3 reads CASSRGRARAEKLFF. In nucleotides, the CDR3 is TGTGCCAGCAGCAGAGGCCGGGCTCGGGCTGAAAAACTGTTTTTT.

The sample holds one count of this clonotype. V is TRBV20-1 and J is TRBJ2-3; D is perhaps TRBD2 (6 bases). This CDR3 has 14 residues. Per the germline V gene, CDR1 is DFQATT and CDR2 is SNEGSKA (reference sequence). Trimming stripped 3 bases from V and 2 bases from J, with 12 bases between. This CDR3 is CSASLGTHTDTQYF. The CDR3 DNA sequence: TGCAGTGCTAGTCTTGGGACTCACACAGATACGCAGTATTTT.

This clonotype was seen a single time. V and J are TRBV29-1 and TRBJ1-2; D not certain. This CDR3 region has 11 residues. Germline CDR1 is SQVTM and CDR2 is ANQGSEA. The V and J ends lost 5 bases and 6 bases respectively, with 10 bases between them. The CDR3: CSVQWRNGYTF. In DNA form, the CDR3 reads TGCAGCGTTCAGTGGCGGAATGGCTACACCTTC.

This clonotype has a handful of counts. This chain uses TRBV15 with TRBJ2-3; no clear D gene. The CDR3 consists of 13 residues. V was pared by 3 bases and J by 6 bases, with 10 bases between. Germline V CDR1 and CDR2: LNHNV, YYDKDF (reference sequence). The CDR3 DNA sequence: TGTGCCACCAGCAGGGATCCTGTGGATACGCAGTATTTT. The encoded protein is CATSRDPVDTQYF.

There are a few counts of this clonotype. This rearrangement joins TRBV4-3 to TRBJ1-2; 7 nucleotides line up with TRBD1. This CDR3 has 15 amino acids. Trimming removed 0 bases from V and 6 bases from J; junction bases left unmatched: 7. Per the germline V gene, CDR1 is LGHNA and CDR2 is YSLEER. The CDR3 coding sequence is TGCGCCAGCAGCCAAGACCCAGACAGGGTAGATGGCTACACCTTC. This codes for CASSQDPDRVDGYTF.

The chain joins TRBV6-2 or TRBV6-3 to TRBJ2-1; 7 nucleotides match TRBD2. The CDR3 is made up of 15 amino acids. Trimming cost V 7 bases and J 7 bases; bases outside gene matches: 13. Germline-derived CDR1 and CDR2 are MNHEY and SVGEGT. The CDR3 reads CASKTPLGGRNEQFF. As DNA, the CDR3 is TGTGCCAGCAAAACACCCCTCGGCGGGAGAAATGAGCAGTTCTTC.

The rearrangement uses TRBV29-1 and TRBJ2-1; 8 nucleotides line up with TRBD1. J gave up 0 bases and V 6 bases, and 7 bases lay outside the gene matches. CDR3 length equals 15 residues. Germline loops: CDR1 SQVTM, CDR2 ANQGSEA. In nucleotides, the CDR3 is TGCAGCGTGGCAGGGGGCTGGAGCTCCTACAATGAGCAGTTCTTC. As protein: CSVAGGWSSYNEQFF.

The J gene is TRBJ2-2, the V gene TRBV6-1, with 8 bases that match TRBD1. The germline V gene has CDR1 MNHNS and CDR2 SASEGT. The CDR3 consists of 15 residues. Germline trimming cut 5 bases from V and 5 bases from J; bases unmatched to any gene: 7. CDR3 protein: CASSQRGTGTGELFF. The DNA of the CDR3 is TGTGCCAGCAGTCAGCGAGGGACAGGAACCGGGGAGCTGTTTTTT.

This clonotype appeared a few times. The chain carries TRBV7-2 and TRBJ2-3; D gene ambiguous. The ends were cut back, 8 bases at V and 4 bases at J, with 13 bases in the middle. The germline V gene encodes CDR1 SGHTA and CDR2 FQGNSA. This CDR3 is built from 13 residues. In nucleotides, the CDR3 is TGTGCCAGCCGGGCCGGGTGGGCAGATACGCAGTATTTT. It codes for CASRAGWADTQYF.

J is TRBJ1-2 and V is TRBV2; D might be TRBD1 (6 bases). V shed 6 bases and J shed 4 bases, with 12 bases lying between them. Germline-derived CDR1 and CDR2 are SNHLY and FYNNEI. The CDR3 loop spans 13 amino acids. CDR3 in amino acids: CASSRDTIYGYTF. DNA for the CDR3: TGTGCCAGCAGCCGGGACACCATCTATGGCTACACCTTC. Complete variable domain (other parts from reference TRBV2 and TRBJ1-2): EPEVTQTPSHQVTQMGQEVILRCVPISNHLYFYWYRQILGQKVEFLVSFYNNEISEKSEIFDDQFSVERPDGSNFTLKIRSTKLEDSAMYFCASSRDTIYGYTFGSGTRLTVV.

The chain has TRBV6-2 or TRBV6-3 and TRBJ2-3, with a tentative D call TRBD2 (5 bases). The CDR3 is 14 amino acids. Germline-derived CDR1 and CDR2 are MNHEY and SVGEGT. V lost 2 bases and J lost 6, with 12 bases in between. The CDR3 loop is CASSYGAAPDTQYF. The CDR3 DNA reads as TGTGCCAGCAGTTACGGAGCGGCCCCCGATACGCAGTATTTT.

In its sample, this clonotype was seen many times. The chain couples TRBV7-2 to TRBJ2-5, with TRBD2 identical over 9 bases. The CDR3 is 15 amino acids. Germline V gene data show CDR1 as SGHTA and CDR2 as FQGNSA. Unmatched junction bases numbered 11, after V lost 6 bases and J lost 6 bases. The CDR3 loop reads CASRPGLAVQQTQYF. DNA of the CDR3: TGTGCCAGCAGACCGGGACTAGCTGTTCAACAGACCCAGTACTTC.

In this sample, this clonotype turned up a few times. The genes are TRBV27 and TRBJ2-7; 10 bases match TRBD1. This CDR3 spans 15 amino acids. Germline V gives CDR1 MNHEY, CDR2 SMNVEV (reference sequence). With 6 bases clipped from V and 1 base from J, the junction kept 6 bases outside the gene matches. This CDR3 is CASRKTGGASYEQYF. As DNA, the CDR3 is TGTGCCAGCAGGAAGACAGGGGGCGCTTCCTACGAGCAGTACTTC.

This clonotype was detected a few times. The chain combines TRBV20-1 with TRBJ1-1; possible D gene TRBD1, 5 bases. The CDR3 is made up of 15 amino acids. V lost 5 bases and J 2 bases, leaving 18 bases between the germline ends. Germline lookup yields CDR1 DFQATT and CDR2 SNEGSKA (reference sequence). The CDR3 DNA sequence: TGCAGTGCTCCCACTCCAGATAGGGACAACACTGAAGCTTTCTTT. This codes for CSAPTPDRDNTEAFF.

The sample holds one count of this clonotype. The chain couples TRBV7-4 to TRBJ2-1; D unresolved. The germline gives CDR1 SGHVT, CDR2 SQSDAQ. Deletions cut 5 bases from V and 4 bases from J, with 6 bases between. The CDR3 consists of 12 residues. In nucleotides, the CDR3 is TGTGCCAGCAGCGATAAATACAATGAGCAGTTCTTC. It yields the protein CASSDKYNEQFF.

This chain connects TRBV20-1 to TRBJ1-1; D gene ambiguous. This CDR3 is built from 13 residues. Trimming shortened V by 5 bases and J by 0 bases, and 10 bases separated the two germline ends. CDR1 DFQATT and CDR2 SNEGSKA come from the germline V gene (reference sequence). CDR3 sequence reads: CSAFYTLNTEAFF. DNA of the CDR3: TGCAGTGCTTTTTATACCTTGAACACTGAAGCTTTCTTT.